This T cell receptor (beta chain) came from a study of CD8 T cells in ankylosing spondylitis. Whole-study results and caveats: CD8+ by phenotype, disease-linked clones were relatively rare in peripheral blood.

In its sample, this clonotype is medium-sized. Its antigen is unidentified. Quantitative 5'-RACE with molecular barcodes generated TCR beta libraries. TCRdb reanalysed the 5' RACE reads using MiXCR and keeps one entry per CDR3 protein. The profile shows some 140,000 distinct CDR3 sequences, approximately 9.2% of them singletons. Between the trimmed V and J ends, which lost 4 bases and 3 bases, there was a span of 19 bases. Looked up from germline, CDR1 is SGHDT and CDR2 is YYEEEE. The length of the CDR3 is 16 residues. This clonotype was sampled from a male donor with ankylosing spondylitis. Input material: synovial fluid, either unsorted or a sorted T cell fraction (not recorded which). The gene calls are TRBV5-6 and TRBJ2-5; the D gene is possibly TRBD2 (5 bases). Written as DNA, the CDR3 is TGTGCCAGCAGCCGTAAACCGGGATATTATGAAGAGACCCAGTACTTC. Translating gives CASSRKPGYYEETQYF. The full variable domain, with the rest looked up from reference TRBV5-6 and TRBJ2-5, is DAGVTQSPTHLIKTRGQQVTLRCSPKSGHDTVSWYQQALGQGPQFIFQYYEEEERQRGNFPDRFSGHQFPNYSSELNVNALLLGDSALYLCASSRKPGYYEETQYFGPGTRLLVL.